The clone carrying this TCR beta chain has just a few counts. The antigen is not known. This sample was taken from a study of regulatory T cells in long-lasting Graves disease. Findings of the study overall: The number of shared public clonotypes was higher in persistent patients (2,741) than new patients (966).

TCR beta libraries were built with iRepertoire HTBI primers and Arm-PCR of CDR3 regions. A single record per CDR3 protein comes from TCRdb applying MiXCR to the multiplex PCR reads. The profile shows about 540,000 distinct CDR3 sequences, approximately 13% of them singletons. As for time point: newly diagnosed GD, antithyroid drugs for less than 3 months. TCR sequences were obtained from RNA taken from PBMCs. The authors drew patients from an endocrinology department in Xi'an, China. In addition, the sample was reused for a study of T cells in Graves' hyperthyroidism and ophthalmopathy.

The source was peripheral blood mononuclear cells (PBMCs), collected at new diagnosis, from a patient treated with antithyroid drugs. This TCR came from a man aged 25-45 years with Graves disease.

CDR3 DNA sequence: TGTGCCAGCAGCCAAGCTGGGACAGACTATGGCTACACCTTC. Translation: CASSQAGTDYGYTF. The gene calls are TRBV3-1 and TRBJ1-2; 7 nucleotides agree with TRBD1. The V gene end was trimmed by 1 base and the J gene end by 3 bases; junction bases not matched to a gene: 2. The CDR3 is made up of 14 amino acids. Per the germline V gene, CDR1 is LGHDT and CDR2 is YNNKEL (reference sequence).